The sequence of this T cell receptor beta chain was determined in a study of early T cells in non-severe SARS-CoV-2 infection. The ends were cut back, 4 bases at V and 7 bases at J, with 11 bases in the middle. Germline values: CDR1 LGHDT, CDR2 YNNKEL (reference sequence). The CDR3 is 13 amino acids. TCRdb itself ran the 5' RACE reads through MiXCR, one entry per CDR3 protein. The sample lists approximately 71,000 distinct CDR3 sequences, approximately 11% occurring once. The receptor comes from an adult who was a healthcare worker with PCR-confirmed SARS-CoV-2 infection or an uninfected control (not recorded which). Sequencing input: whole blood. The rearrangement joins TRBV3-1 to TRBJ1-5; D call uncertain. For the CDR3, the DNA is TGTGCCAGCAGCCCGATGGTAGGGCAGCCCCAGCATTTT. Its protein product is CASSPMVGQPQHF.